These 18 T cell receptor beta chains came from one sample sequenced in a study of blood T cells in healthy people across ages. A sample-barcoded 5' primer and a J-beta primer mix were used in a second PCR of about 6 to 11 cycles. TCRdb recomputed calls from the 5' RACE reads with MiXCR, one row per CDR3 protein. The sample shows around 1.7 million distinct CDR3 sequences, 28% of them seen only once. The specimen was blood. These receptor sequences come from a woman in her 30s in good health.

The genes are TRBV19 and TRBJ1-4; D remains ambiguous. CDR1 is LNHDA, CDR2 SQIVND, per germline (reference sequence). The CDR3 runs 13 residues. The germline V and J ends were trimmed by 7 bases and 8 bases, with 14 bases remaining between them. CDR3 protein: CASTSSRGEKLFF. As DNA, the CDR3 is TGTGCCAGTACTAGTTCGCGAGGGGAAAAACTGTTTTTT. Based on the CDR3 plus reference TRBV19 and TRBJ1-4, the full variable domain is DGGITQSPKYLFRKEGQNVTLSCEQNLNHDAMYWYRQDPGQGLRLIYYSQIVNDFQKGDIAEGYSVSREKKESFPLTVTSAQKNPTAFYLCASTSSRGEKLFFGSGTQLSVL.

A few counts support this clonotype. The chain has TRBV10-2 and TRBJ2-7, with 9 bases identical to TRBD1. The germline gives CDR1 WSHSY, CDR2 SAAADI. The CDR3 spans 13 residues. Unmatched junction bases numbered 10, after V lost 10 bases and J lost 6 bases. The CDR3 here is CATQRDRVGEQYF. CDR3 DNA: TGCGCCACGCAAAGGGACAGGGTCGGCGAGCAGTACTTC.

CDR3 bases: TGTGCCATCAGTGAGAAGGGCTTAAACTATGGCTACACCTTC. Translating it yields CAISEKGLNYGYTF. The V and J genes are TRBV10-3 and TRBJ1-2, with D uncertain. The CDR3 sequence is 14 residues long. Trimming removed 2 bases from V and 2 bases from J, with 9 bases in between. CDR1 and CDR2 (germline): ENHRY, SYGVKD.

On this clonotype: Possible read error: a much larger clone is one base away. J is TRBJ2-1 and V is TRBV29-1; 8 bases are shared with TRBD2. Per germline, CDR1 SQVTM and CDR2 ANQGSEA. The CDR3 totals 14 residues. J gave up 6 bases and V 4 bases, and 8 bases lay outside the gene matches. CDR3 loop: CSVGMRGRSNEQFF. As DNA, the CDR3 is TGCAGCGTTGGAATGCGCGGGAGGAGCAATGAGCAGTTCTTC.

The chain employs TRBV2 and TRBJ2-7; TRBD1 is a possible D gene (6 bases). The V gene's germline CDR1 is SNHLY and CDR2 FYNNEI. Between the trimmed V and J ends, which lost 2 bases and 3 bases, there was a span of 14 bases. This CDR3 region has 15 residues. The CDR3 spells CASSEIDQGLYEQYF. CDR3 nucleotide sequence: TGTGCCAGCAGTGAAATAGACCAGGGGCTCTACGAGCAGTACTTC.

A word on this clonotype: A read error is possible here, since a much larger clone lies one base away. The chain combines TRBV7-2 with TRBJ2-3; D possibly corresponds to TRBD1 (5 bases). V dropped 4 bases and J dropped 1 base, with 12 bases sitting between them. Germline CDR1 reads SGHTA; CDR2 reads FQGNSA. The CDR3 runs to 15 residues. In nucleotides, the CDR3 is TGTACCAGCAGCTCCAGGGATTCCCGCACAGATACGCAGTATTTT. Its translation: CTSSSRDSRTDTQYF.

The chain links TRBV3-1 to TRBJ2-7; no definite D call. V shed 0 bases and J shed 5 bases, with 14 bases lying between them. The CDR3 consists of 15 residues. In germline, CDR1 is LGHDT, CDR2 YNNKEL (reference sequence). The CDR3 spells CASSQDRAGVNEQYF. DNA for the CDR3: TGTGCCAGCAGCCAAGATCGGGCTGGGGTCAACGAGCAGTACTTC.

The V call is TRBV9, the J call TRBJ2-5, with D hard to call. V was cut by 0 bases and J by 5 bases, with 11 bases left in between. This CDR3 contains 14 residues. Per germline, CDR1 SGDLS and CDR2 YYNGEE. CDR3 amino acids: CASSVVASEETQYF. The CDR3 DNA follows: TGTGCCAGCAGCGTAGTGGCCAGCGAGGAGACCCAGTACTTC.

The table lists this clonotype with a few counts. The chain employs TRBV29-1 and TRBJ2-1; no reliable D call. CDR3 length: 15 residues. CDR1 and CDR2 (germline): SQVTM, ANQGSEA. Trimming stripped 4 bases from V and 8 bases from J, with 21 bases between. CDR3 in amino acids: CSVVSGPVAGYEQFF. The CDR3 region has the DNA TGCAGCGTTGTATCTGGGCCAGTAGCCGGCTATGAGCAGTTCTTC.

This rearrangement joins TRBV7-9 to TRBJ1-5; TRBD1 is a possible D gene (5 bases). The V end was cut by 2 bases, the J end by 5 bases, with 16 bases between. There are 16 residues in the CDR3. The germline CDR1 and CDR2 sequences are SEHNR and FQNEAQ (reference sequence). CDR3 region: CASSLSSIGAHQPQHF. The DNA of the CDR3 is TGTGCCAGCAGCTTAAGTTCGATTGGGGCCCATCAGCCCCAGCATTTT. The whole variable domain, filled in from reference TRBV7-9 and TRBJ1-5, reads DTGVSQNPRHKITKRGQNVTFRCDPISEHNRLYWYRQTLGQGPEFLTYFQNEAQLEKSRLLSDRFSAERPKGSFSTLEIQRTEQGDSAMYLCASSLSSIGAHQPQHFGDGTRLSIL.

There are many counts of this clonotype. The chain recombines TRBV27 with TRBJ2-7; D remains unclear. Germline values: CDR1 MNHEY, CDR2 SMNVEV (reference sequence). The CDR3 length is 12 residues. Trimming shortened V by 4 bases and J by 5 bases, and 9 bases separated the two germline ends. The CDR3 loop reads CASSSRPHEQYF. CDR3 bases: TGTGCCAGCAGTTCCCGCCCCCACGAGCAGTACTTC.

This clonotype was seen at least ten times. V usage is TRBV20-1 and J usage is TRBJ2-5, with D possibly TRBD1 on 5 matching bases. Trimming left V 0 bases short and J 4 bases short, with 15 bases between. CDR1 DFQATT and CDR2 SNEGSKA come from the germline V gene (reference sequence). The CDR3 covers 15 residues. CDR3 loop: CSARDSGRVAETQYF. Here the CDR3 DNA reads TGCAGTGCTAGAGATTCCGGCAGGGTGGCAGAGACCCAGTACTTC.

This clonotype came up once. This rearrangement joins TRBV3-1 to TRBJ1-1, with a possible D match to TRBD1 (6 bases). Between the trimmed V and J ends, which lost 3 bases and 4 bases, there was a span of 15 bases. The CDR3 consists of 15 residues. CDR1 is LGHDT, CDR2 YNNKEL, per germline (reference sequence). CDR3 bases: TGTGCCAGCAGCCATCAGGGGAAGGGAACCACTGAAGCTTTCTTT. Translating gives CASSHQGKGTTEAFF.

This clonotype was observed a handful of times. V gene TRBV5-1 combines with J gene TRBJ1-2, with no clear D. Germline-derived CDR1 and CDR2 are SGHRS and YFSETQ. This CDR3 is built from 13 residues. V was shortened by 3 bases and J by 6 bases, with 12 bases between the two germline ends. CDR3 DNA: TGCGCCAGCAGCTCAGTAGCCGGAGATGGCTACACCTTC. Amino acid sequence: CASSSVAGDGYTF.

With regard to this clonotype: Mismatch with germline at one junction end may stem from a read error. The chain is built from TRBV7-2 and TRBJ2-4, with a possible D match to TRBD1 (6 bases). The CDR3 spans 13 residues. Per the germline V gene, CDR1 is SGHTA and CDR2 is FQGNSA. The CDR3: CVSSSQGPDIQYF. DNA of the CDR3: TGTGTCAGCAGCTCACAGGGTCCGGACATTCAGTACTTC.

The chain uses TRBV18 and TRBJ2-3; no definite D call. The J call is doubtful: the DNA matches TRBJ2-7 better. This CDR3 is built from 15 residues. The germline CDR1 and CDR2 sequences are KGHSH and LQKENI. CDR3 DNA sequence: TGTGCCAGCTCCCAAGTCATAGCTAACACAGATACGCAGTACTTC. This gives the protein CASSQVIANTDTQYF.

In the case of this clonotype: One junction end does not reproduce the germline sequence, and a read error may be involved. This chain joins TRBV18 and TRBJ2-7; 8 nucleotides match TRBD2. Germline V gene lookup returns CDR1 KGHSH and CDR2 LQKENI. The CDR3 has 14 amino acids. The CDR3 coding sequence is TGTGCCAACTCACCGACTAGCGATATTGTCGAGCAGTACTTC. This sequence encodes CANSPTSDIVEQYF.

The V gene is TRBV2, the J gene TRBJ2-5; no clear D gene. Germline CDR1 SNHLY, CDR2 FYNNEI. V was pared by 4 bases and J by 5 bases, with 11 bases between. There are 13 residues in the CDR3. The CDR3 spells CASSGAMRETQYF. The CDR3 region has the DNA TGTGCCAGCAGTGGAGCGATGAGGGAGACCCAGTACTTC. The complete variable domain, with remaining parts taken from reference TRBV2 and TRBJ2-5, reads EPEVTQTPSHQVTQMGQEVILRCVPISNHLYFYWYRQILGQKVEFLVSFYNNEISEKSEIFDDQFSVERPDGSNFTLKIRSTKLEDSAMYFCASSGAMRETQYFGPGTRLLVL.